This T cell receptor beta chain was found in a study of blood T cell repertoires in COVID-19. Study-wide background: PBMCs, B-cell-depleted T cells, or T cells were the source of the cDNA or gDNA that made up the material.

The length of the CDR3 is 18 residues. Losses at the gene ends were 3 bases for V and 4 bases for J; bases not matched to a gene: 10. In germline, CDR1 is SGHRS, CDR2 YFSETQ. The repertoire was sequenced with immunoSEQ multiplex PCR; TCRdb's copy has only in-frame clones and lacks some. The sample holds about 52,000 clones; around 86% are singletons and the top ten take 14%. Sample: peripheral blood. This chain joins TRBV5-1 and TRBJ2-2, with 12 positions matching TRBD2. The TCR comes from a man between 70 and 80 years old with acute or convalescent COVID-19. The DNA of the CDR3 is TGCGCCAGCAGCTCCCGACTAGCGGGGGCCATAATCACCGGGGAGCTGTTTTTT. Residues: CASSSRLAGAIITGELFF.